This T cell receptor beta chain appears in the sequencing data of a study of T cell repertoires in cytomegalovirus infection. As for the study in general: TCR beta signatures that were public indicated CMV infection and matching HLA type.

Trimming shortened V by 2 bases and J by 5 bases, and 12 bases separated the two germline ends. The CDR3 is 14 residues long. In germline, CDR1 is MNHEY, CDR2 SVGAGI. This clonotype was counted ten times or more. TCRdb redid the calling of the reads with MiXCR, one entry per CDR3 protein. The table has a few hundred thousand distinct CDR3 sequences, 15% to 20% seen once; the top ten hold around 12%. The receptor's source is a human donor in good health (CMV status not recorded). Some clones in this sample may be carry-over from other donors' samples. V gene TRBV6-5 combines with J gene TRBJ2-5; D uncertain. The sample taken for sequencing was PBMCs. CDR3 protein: CASSYVPMGETQYF. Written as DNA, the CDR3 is TGTGCCAGCAGTTACGTTCCGATGGGGGAGACCCAGTACTTC.